One sample yielded the 25 T cell receptor beta chains listed below, sequenced in a study of beta chain features in type 1 diabetes. Study-wide results and caveats: All four CD4+ subsets of Type 1 diabetes patients contained TCRB CDR3s that were moderately but significantly shorter.

These receptors have no known antigen. Expressed TCRB transcripts were sequenced because the isolated RNA had all been reverse transcribed beforehand. Libraries were prepared by immunoSEQ multiplex PCR; TCRdb keeps only in-frame clonotypes and omits some of them. The data hold around 15,000 clones, with 76% observed a single time. Sequenced material: stem cell memory CD4+ T cells from blood. These receptors originate from a young woman with type 1 diabetes.

The chain couples TRBV6-1 to TRBJ1-1; 7 nucleotides match TRBD1. V gave up 7 bases and J gave up 0 bases; unmatched junction bases: 5. CDR3 size: 14 residues. Germline V gene sequence: CDR1 MNHNS, CDR2 SASEGT. CDR3 nucleotides: TGTGCCAGCACGGACAGGAACATGAACACTGAAGCTTTCTTT. This gives the protein CASTDRNMNTEAFF.

The chain uses TRBV18 and TRBJ1-1; a possible D gene is TRBD1 (6 bases). From germline, CDR1 is KGHSH and CDR2 LQKENI. The CDR3 is made up of 14 amino acids. Between the trimmed V and J ends, which lost 3 bases and 8 bases, there was a span of 16 bases. Here the CDR3 reads CASSPSTGPPEAFF. In nucleotides, the CDR3 is TGTGCCAGCTCACCCTCGACAGGTCCGCCAGAAGCTTTCTTT.

The genes are TRBV30 and TRBJ1-1; a weak D match, TRBD1 (6 bases). The CDR3 contains 14 residues. The germline V and J ends were trimmed by 4 bases and 2 bases, with 14 bases remaining between them. Germline lookup yields CDR1 GTSNPN and CDR2 SVGIG (reference sequence). CDR3: CAWTPQGFNTEAFF. The CDR3, as DNA: TGTGCCTGGACCCCCCAGGGGTTCAACACTGAAGCTTTCTTT.

This chain uses TRBV7-6 with TRBJ2-1, with D uncertain. The length of the CDR3 is 16 residues. The V gene lost 2 bases and the J gene lost 5 bases, with 16 bases spanning the gap. CDR1 and CDR2 from the germline V gene are SGHVS and FNYEAQ. CDR3 bases: TGTGCCAGCAGCTTACTTCCAGCAGGCCTCGACAATGAGCAGTTCTTC. Protein product: CASSLLPAGLDNEQFF.

The J gene is TRBJ2-7, the V gene TRBV28; maybe TRBD1 (6 bases). CDR3 length equals 14 residues. V dropped 2 bases and J dropped 2 bases, with 10 bases sitting between them. CDR1 is MDHEN and CDR2 is SYDVKM in the germline V gene. The CDR3 coding sequence is TGTGCCAGCAGTTTAGATCACAGGGCCTACGAGCAGTACTTC. Translation gives CASSLDHRAYEQYF.

The chain combines TRBV29-1 with TRBJ1-2; weak D call: TRBD1 (5 bases). With 6 bases removed from V and 8 bases from J, the gap between germline ends came to 19 bases. CDR1 is SQVTM and CDR2 is ANQGSEA in the germline V gene. The CDR3 spans 13 residues. CDR3 DNA sequence: TGCAGCGTACTGTGGGGACTTTCTCAAGGCTACACCTTC. It yields the protein CSVLWGLSQGYTF.

This chain links TRBV6-5 with TRBJ1-5, with 8 bases identical to TRBD1. Germline trimming cut 2 bases from V and 3 bases from J; bases unmatched to any gene: 3. Germline CDR1 MNHEY, CDR2 SVGAGI. CDR3 length: 15 residues. The CDR3 coding sequence is TGTGCCAGCAGTTACACAGGGGGACCCAATCAGCCCCAGCATTTT. Translating it yields CASSYTGGPNQPQHF.

V usage is TRBV7-2 and J usage is TRBJ1-3; TRBD1 might be the D (6 bases). With 5 bases removed from V and 4 bases from J, the gap between germline ends came to 15 bases. CDR1 and CDR2 from the germline V gene are SGHTA and FQGNSA. The CDR3 runs 15 residues. The CDR3 is CASSPRTAVGNTIYF. The CDR3 DNA reads TGTGCCAGCAGCCCTAGGACAGCGGTGGGAAACACCATATATTTT.

This clone appeared a few times. The genes are TRBV7-9 and TRBJ2-7; D gene uncertain. CDR1 SEHNR and CDR2 FQNEAQ come from the germline V gene (reference sequence). V shed 1 base and J shed 7 bases, with 5 bases lying between them. The CDR3 extends over 11 amino acids. In DNA, the CDR3 is TGTGCCAGCAGCTTAGACTTGGAGCAGTACGTC. It codes for CASSLDLEQYV.

The chain uses TRBV7-8 and TRBJ2-2; no firm D call. CDR1 and CDR2 (germline): SGHVS, FQNEAQ. V was trimmed by 2 bases and J by 5 bases, leaving 15 bases between them. The CDR3 runs to 16 residues. CDR3 sequence: CASSLSTAVLTGELFF. The CDR3 nucleotides read TGTGCCAGCAGCTTATCGACTGCTGTACTTACCGGGGAGCTGTTTTTT.

The V gene is TRBV5-1, the J gene TRBJ2-2, with TRBD2 matching 11 bases. Germline lookup yields CDR1 SGHRS and CDR2 YFSETQ. With 4 bases clipped from V and 0 bases from J, the junction kept 8 bases outside the gene matches. CDR3 size: 18 residues. CDR3 DNA: TGCGCCAGCAGCCACCGCATTAGCGGGAGGGCGAACACCGGGGAGCTGTTTTTT. Residues: CASSHRISGRANTGELFF.

The V and J genes are TRBV9 and TRBJ1-4; D not resolved. Germline V gene data show CDR1 as SGDLS and CDR2 as YYNGEE. There are 16 residues in the CDR3. V lost 0 bases and J 8 bases, leaving 17 bases between the germline ends. CDR3 protein: CASSVGPGEIGEKLFF. The CDR3 nucleotides are TGTGCCAGCAGCGTAGGTCCCGGAGAAATAGGAGAAAAACTGTTTTTT.

This clone was detected a few times. The chain carries TRBV28 and TRBJ2-3; 14 bases match TRBD2. CDR3 length: 18 residues. The germline V gene encodes CDR1 MDHEN and CDR2 SYDVKM. Trimming cost V 1 base and J 4 bases; bases outside gene matches: 7. The CDR3 spells CASSLSPTSGRVADTQYF. The CDR3 coding sequence is TGTGCCAGCAGTTTATCCCCGACTAGCGGGAGGGTTGCAGATACGCAGTATTTT.

The chain combines TRBV19 with TRBJ2-7; D might be TRBD1 (5 bases). Germline CDR1 and CDR2: LNHDA and SQIVND (reference sequence). The germline V and J ends were trimmed by 0 bases and 0 bases, with 15 bases remaining between them. This CDR3 region has 17 residues. DNA for the CDR3: TGTGCCAGTAGTATAGATCCGGCGGACATCAACTCCTACGAGCAGTACGTC. Its translation is CASSIDPADINSYEQYV.

The chain couples TRBV2 to TRBJ2-1; D uncertain. Germline CDR1 SNHLY, CDR2 FYNNEI. This CDR3 comprises 15 residues. The V gene lost 5 bases and the J gene lost 8 bases, with 19 bases spanning the gap. The CDR3 sequence is CASSTRRLAVDEQFF. As DNA, the CDR3 is TGTGCCAGCAGTACCCGTCGACTGGCAGTCGATGAGCAGTTCTTC.

This chain connects TRBV5-1 to TRBJ2-5; 7 bases are shared with TRBD1. J was trimmed by 7 bases and V by 3 bases; bases with no gene match: 18. The CDR3 has 17 amino acids. In germline, CDR1 is SGHRS, CDR2 YFSETQ. DNA for the CDR3: TGCGCCAGCAGCTCGGAGACAGGGTCCTCTTTCGGTGGGACCCAGTACTTC. It yields the protein CASSSETGSSFGGTQYF.

The V and J genes are TRBV27 and TRBJ2-3; TRBD1 matches at 7 bases. J was trimmed by 5 bases and V by 0 bases; bases with no gene match: 14. The CDR3 covers 18 residues. Germline-derived CDR1 and CDR2 are MNHEY and SMNVEV (reference sequence). The CDR3 protein is CASSLSGQPNLNRDTQYF. The CDR3 DNA is TGTGCCAGCAGTTTATCGGGACAGCCTAATCTCAACAGAGATACGCAGTATTTT.

This chain connects TRBV12-5 to TRBJ1-2; 8 bases line up with TRBD1. Germline V gives CDR1 LGHNT, CDR2 FRNRAP. V trimming: 2 bases; J trimming: 1 base; junction bases outside the gene matches: 18. The CDR3 length is 20 residues. The CDR3 here is CASGLPRTGLLLGYNYGYTF. Here the CDR3 DNA reads TGTGCTAGTGGTTTGCCCCGGACAGGGTTATTGCTGGGATATAACTATGGCTACACCTTC.

J is TRBJ1-1 and V is TRBV11-3; D unclear. This CDR3 has 13 residues. Trimming stripped 5 bases from V and 4 bases from J, with 11 bases between. The germline V gene encodes CDR1 SGHNT and CDR2 YENEEA. The CDR3 region is CASSPREGTEAFF. CDR3 nucleotide sequence: TGTGCCAGCAGCCCCCGGGAGGGCACTGAAGCTTTCTTT.

The chain has TRBV19 and TRBJ2-5; D gene unclear. The J call is uncertain, as TRBJ2-7 better fits the DNA end. The CDR3 loop spans 15 amino acids. The germline gives CDR1 LNHDA, CDR2 SQIVND (reference sequence). The CDR3 here is CASSLLSARVYEQYF. In DNA, the CDR3 is TGTGCCAGTAGTTTGTTATCTGCGCGAGTTTACGAGCAGTACTTC.

The rearrangement uses TRBV28 and TRBJ2-5; 7 bases match TRBD1. This CDR3 is 17 amino acids long. Germline V CDR1 and CDR2: MDHEN, SYDVKM. Germline trimming cut 7 bases from V and 0 bases from J; bases unmatched to any gene: 14. Written as DNA, the CDR3 is TGTGCCAGCAATCCCCCCCTGACAGGGAAGTACCAAGAGACCCAGTACTTC. It specifies CASNPPLTGKYQETQYF.

The chain joins TRBV7-9 to TRBJ1-5; 9 bases align to TRBD1. V was clipped by 5 bases and J by 4 bases; unmatched bases: 3. The CDR3 runs to 14 residues. CDR1 is SEHNR, CDR2 FQNEAQ, per germline (reference sequence). Here the CDR3 DNA reads TGTGCCAGCAGCGGACAGGGGAGAAATCAGCCCCAGCATTTT. Its protein product is CASSGQGRNQPQHF.

The V and J genes are TRBV5-1 and TRBJ1-1; a possible D gene is TRBD1 (6 bases). CDR3 length: 15 amino acids. Germline CDR1 and CDR2: SGHRS and YFSETQ. Trimming shortened V by 4 bases and J by 0 bases, and 13 bases separated the two germline ends. CDR3 loop: CASSLGGGLNTEAFF. CDR3 sequence (DNA): TGCGCCAGCAGCCTAGGGGGGGGCCTGAACACTGAAGCTTTCTTT.

As to this clone: An end of the junction differs from the germline gene, which may be a read error. The V and J genes are TRBV9 and TRBJ1-2; a possible D gene is TRBD1 (6 bases). The CDR3 is made up of 14 amino acids. Germline assignment: CDR1 SGDLS and CDR2 YYNGEE. CDR3 in amino acids: CAGSPTTGTYGYTF. DNA of the CDR3: TGTGCCGGCAGCCCTACGACAGGAACCTATGGCTACACCTTC.

J is TRBJ2-1 and V is TRBV10-3, with TRBD1 as a possible D gene (6 bases). Trimming removed 3 bases at V and 7 bases at J, with 16 bases between. The CDR3 has 15 amino acids. Germline assignment: CDR1 ENHRY and CDR2 SYGVKD. The CDR3 loop is CAISDPDSGQNEQFF. The DNA for the CDR3 is TGTGCCATCAGTGACCCCGATTCGGGACAAAATGAGCAGTTCTTC.